The sequence of this TCR beta chain was determined in a study of blood T cell repertoires in COVID-19 (TCRdb year 2020). Concerning the study at large: Collaborator samples came from the United States, Italy and Spain and covered acute and convalescent phases of COVID-19. Subjects who had been exposed to COVID-19, were actively infected with it, or had recovered from it provided the deeply sampled blood TCRbeta repertoires that made up the dataset. Nearly every sample came with metadata listing a de-identified subject ID, COVID-19 status, age in years and sex. The material from the prospective study consisted of cDNA or gDNA derived from T cells, B-cell-depleted T cells, or PBMCs. Where available, HLA class I and class II types were taken from metadata supplied by the sample provider and were not determined by assay-based typing. A freely available public database, intended as a resource for researchers studying the immune response to SARS-CoV-2, is where the repertoires were released. Samples came from the ongoing ImmuneRACE study (first 160 participants) plus 1,254 subjects from 6 global collaborators.

General study outcomes and caveats: Clinical and demographic metadata were provided uncurated, with the amount varying by source and participant.

Enrolling through a virtual design, the prospective study's participants ranged in age from roughly 18 to 90 years and lived across approximately 25 United States geographic areas. To assign participants to cohorts, the prospective study relied on clinical history that participants themselves reported in a screening survey and a study questionnaire. In the prospective study, mobile phlebotomists collected whole blood, serum and a nasopharyngeal or oropharyngeal swab from each participant. Additional blood draws and questionnaires over an approximately 2-month period could optionally be provided by prospective study participants. Prospective study blood samples were shipped either frozen or at room temperature before DNA extraction. TCRbeta CDR3 regions were amplified from genomic DNA by means of the immunoSEQ Assay, a bias-controlled multiplex PCR. On the authors' methods: Within the assay, amplification of reference gene primers was used to estimate how many nucleated cells each sample contained. Sequence reads were collapsed and filtered to measure the absolute abundance of every unique TCRbeta CDR3 rearrangement. For each sample, productive Simpson clonality was calculated by taking the square root of Simpson's diversity index across productive rearrangements. TCRdb took over this immuneACCESS table, retaining in-frame rearrangements with V and J assigned. Such tables are incomplete; in checked studies, under half of the missing clones stem from an unresolved V gene, and the remainder is unexplained. V and J calls and clone size come straight from that table; D and trimming were deduced from the DNA. This sample comprises 150,000 to 200,000 clones, over 70% of them detected only once. The top ten constitute 3.6% of the sample.

Turning to this clone: Its antigen is currently not known. No base-level quality is on record; no much larger clone is a single base apart.

The receptor was isolated from a woman in her 50s in a cohort exposed to, infected with or recovered from COVID-19 (not recorded which). Sequencing was done on a sample of PBMCs or T cells enriched from blood (not recorded which).

The DNA sequence reads TGTGCCAGCAGCGAAAACAGGGGAACTGGCTATGGCTACACCTTC. This gives the protein CASSENRGTGYGYTF. The rearranged segments are TRBV4-2 and TRBJ1-2; 7 bases in between match TRBD1. The germline V gene supplies CDR1 LGHNA and CDR2 YNFKEQ. CDR3 length: 15 amino acids, cysteine to phenylalanine. Kept here is only the CDR3 DNA, which spans 45 bases and is read in frame from base 1. Relative to germline, V is missing 5 bases and J is missing 4 bases, with 10 bases of the junction outside any gene match.